These T cell receptor beta chains were read from a single sample in a study of cytomegalovirus exposure and HLA in healthy donors. The method was immunoSEQ multiplex PCR; TCRdb's version includes in-frame clones alone and lacks a portion of them. The table includes about 240,000 clones, roughly 86% detected once. The specimen was PBMCs. These receptors were obtained from a woman in her twenties or thirties in good health and CMV-seropositive. The CDR3 runs from the conserved cysteine through the conserved F or W. Each record gives: J gene, D gene, V gene, clone size, CDR3 DNA, CDR3 protein. The D gene is left open where the match is weak. The size of a clone is reported for some rows only, either as once, few or many, or as a class for expanded clones.

TRBJ1-1	NA	TRBV4-1	few	TGCGCCAGCAGCCAGAGACAGAAACAAACTGAAGCTTTCTTT	CASSQRQKQTEAFF
TRBJ2-3	TRBD1	TRBV30	NA	TGTGCCTGGAGTGACTTTCGGACAGGGAGCACAGATACGCAGTATTTT	CAWSDFRTGSTDTQYF
TRBJ2-7	TRBD1	TRBV28	NA	TGTGCCACGTCAACGGGCCGGGACAGAGAGCAGTACTTC	CATSTGRDREQYF
TRBJ2-7	TRBD1	TRBV18	NA	TGTGCCAGCTCACCGGGACAGGGGGTTCGCGAGCAGTACTTC	CASSPGQGVREQYF
TRBJ2-3	TRBD2	TRBV30	NA	TGTGCCTGGAGTACAGCGGGGACAGATACGCAGTATTTT	CAWSTAGTDTQYF
TRBJ1-5	NA	TRBV15	NA	TGTGCCACCAGCAGGGAATCATTCCAAAAGGAAGGGGTACAGCCCCAGCATTTT	CATSRESFQKEGVQPQHF
TRBJ2-4	NA	TRBV28	NA	TGTGCCAGCAGTCTCACAGGTTTAGCCAAAAACATTCAGTACTTC	CASSLTGLAKNIQYF
TRBJ2-1	TRBD2	TRBV6-1	NA	TGTGCCAGCATCCCGACTAGCGGGAGGGCGGAACAGTTCTTC	CASIPTSGRAEQFF
TRBJ2-2	NA	TRBV6-5	NA	TGTGCCAGCAGTCCCCAGAACACCGGGGAGCTGTTTTTT	CASSPQNTGELFF
TRBJ2-3	TRBD2	TRBV5-4	NA	TGTGCCAGCAGGAAAGGGACTAGCGGGGGGGATACGCAGTATTTT	CASRKGTSGGDTQYF
TRBJ2-3	NA	TRBV6-5	NA	TGTGCCAGCAGTTACTCGAGTAGCGGCACAGATACGCAGTATTTT	CASSYSSSGTDTQYF
TRBJ2-7	TRBD2	TRBV5-6	NA	TGTGCCAGCAGCTACCTTGGGGACCCTAGCGGGGGCCACGAGCAGTACTTC	CASSYLGDPSGGHEQYF
TRBJ1-2	NA	TRBV5-1	NA	TGCGCCAGCAGCTCTTACACAGCTAACTATGGCTACACCTTC	CASSSYTANYGYTF
TRBJ1-4	TRBD1	TRBV15	NA	TGTGCCACCAGCCTGGACAGGGCGGCGGAAAAACTGTTTTTT	CATSLDRAAEKLFF
TRBJ2-2	TRBD2	TRBV5-1	NA	TGCGCCAGCAGCCCGGGACTAGCGGGAGGGAACACCGGGGAGCTGTTTTTT	CASSPGLAGGNTGELFF
TRBJ2-1	TRBD2	TRBV5-1	NA	TGCGCCAGCAGCTTGCTAGCGGAACCATACAATGAGCAGTTCTTC	CASSLLAEPYNEQFF
TRBJ2-2	NA	TRBV19	once	TGTGCCAGTAGTATAGCCAGAAACGGGGAGCTGTTTTTT	CASSIARNGELFF
TRBJ2-1	TRBD2	TRBV19	once	TGTGCCAGTAGCGGACTAGCTGAATCCTACAATGAGCAGTTCTTC	CASSGLAESYNEQFF
TRBJ1-4	TRBD1	TRBV13	NA	TGTGCCAGCAGCCTGACAGGGGAAGGCGAAAAACTGTTTTTT	CASSLTGEGEKLFF
TRBJ2-2	TRBD1	TRBV7-2	NA	TGTGCCAGCAGCCCATCGACAGGGGTCGGGGAGCTGTTTTTT	CASSPSTGVGELFF
TRBJ1-2	NA	TRBV29-1	NA	TGCAGCGTTGAAGATCTGCAGGGCTATGGCTACACCTTC	CSVEDLQGYGYTF
TRBJ1-2	TRBD1	TRBV27	NA	TGTGCCAGCAGGGTGACAGGGGGCGCGAGGGGCTACACCTTC	CASRVTGGARGYTF
TRBJ2-7	TRBD1	TRBV28	NA	TGTGCCAGCAGTGGCCCGGGACAGACCTTGCAGTACTTC	CASSGPGQTLQYF
TRBJ2-5	TRBD1	TRBV2	NA	TGTGCCAGCAGCAGGGACAGGGGAGCAGAGACCCAGTACTTC	CASSRDRGAETQYF
TRBJ1-1	TRBD1	TRBV4-1	NA	TGCGCCAGCAGCCAAGAAGTAGGGACAGGGTTCACTGAAGCTTTCTTT	CASSQEVGTGFTEAFF
TRBJ2-3	TRBD2	TRBV7-9	NA	TGTGCCAGCAGCTTCGGACGGGAGGACGCAGATACGCAGTATTTT	CASSFGREDADTQYF
TRBJ2-1	NA	TRBV6-5	NA	TGTGCCAGCAGACCCGAGGACAGATACAATGAGCAGTTCTTC	CASRPEDRYNEQFF
TRBJ1-5	TRBD1	TRBV19	NA	TGTGCCAGTCACAGGGGAGGTAGCAATCAGCCCCAGCATTTT	CASHRGGSNQPQHF
TRBJ1-1	TRBD1	TRBV5-1	NA	TGCGCCAGCAGCCCCAACCCGGGACAGGGTGCTGCTTTCTTT	CASSPNPGQGAAFF
TRBJ2-5	NA	TRBV4-1	few	TGCGCCAGCAGTCGGGGTCCTCAAGAGACCCAGTACTTC	CASSRGPQETQYF
TRBJ2-5	TRBD1	TRBV5-1	NA	TGCGCCAGCAAAGGACAGGAACAAGAGACCCAGTACTTC	CASKGQEQETQYF
TRBJ2-2	TRBD2	TRBV7-9	few	TGTGCCACCACAGCTGAGGCGGGAGTTGCAACCGGGGAGCTGTTTTTT	CATTAEAGVATGELFF
TRBJ2-7	TRBD2	TRBV10-3	once	TGTGCCATCAGTGAGCAGACTAGCGGGACCTACGAGCAGTACTTC	CAISEQTSGTYEQYF
TRBJ1-2	TRBD1	TRBV27	NA	TGTGCCAGCAGACCTACAGGGGGCCCAAGCGGCTACACCTTC	CASRPTGGPSGYTF
TRBJ2-1	TRBD2	TRBV27	once	TGTGCCAGCAGTTTACGGGGGACTAGCCTTTCCTACAATGAGCAGTTCTTC	CASSLRGTSLSYNEQFF
TRBJ1-2	NA	TRBV5-1	few	TGCGCCAGCAGCTTAGACACCCCTAACTATGGCTACACCTTC	CASSLDTPNYGYTF
TRBJ2-1	NA	TRBV6-1	NA	TGTGCCAGCAGTGTAAGGCGGGGTGAGCAGTTCTTC	CASSVRRGEQFF
TRBJ2-7	NA	TRBV7-9	NA	TGTGCCAGCAGCTTAGGTCGAGGGAGAGCCTACGAGCAGTACTTC	CASSLGRGRAYEQYF
TRBJ1-2	TRBD1	TRBV27	few	TGTGCCAGCAGTTTAAACAGGGGTGGATATGGCTACACCTTC	CASSLNRGGYGYTF
TRBJ2-4	NA	TRBV5-1	NA	TGCGCCAGCAGCTATGGAGGGGTCAACATTCAGTACTTC	CASSYGGVNIQYF
TRBJ2-1	TRBD2	TRBV2	NA	TGTGCCAGCAGTGAACGGACTAGCGGAATATACAATGAGCAGTTCTTC	CASSERTSGIYNEQFF
TRBJ1-1	NA	TRBV2	NA	TGTGCCAGCAGTGTAACAGGGACTGAAGCTTTCTTT	CASSVTGTEAFF
TRBJ2-2	TRBD2	TRBV5-1	NA	TGCGCCAGCAGCAACATAGCGGGAGGACGGAACACCGGGGAGCTGTTTTTT	CASSNIAGGRNTGELFF
TRBJ2-7	TRBD2	TRBV5-1	NA	TGCGCCAGCGGGACTAGCGGCTACGAGCAGTACTTC	CASGTSGYEQYF
TRBJ2-3	TRBD1	TRBV27	once	TGTGCCAGCAGTACCGGGACAGGCGCCACAGATACGCAGTATTTT	CASSTGTGATDTQYF
TRBJ1-2	TRBD1	TRBV30	NA	TGTGCCTGGAGTGTACGGCGGCAGGGGGCGCTTAGCTATGGCTACACCTTC	CAWSVRRQGALSYGYTF
TRBJ2-1	TRBD2	TRBV5-1	NA	TGCGCCAGCAGCTTGGGAGCGGGAGGATTCTACAATGAGCAGTTCTTC	CASSLGAGGFYNEQFF
TRBJ1-5	TRBD1	TRBV19	NA	TGTGCCAGTAGTCCATTGGACAGGGGCCTCAATCAGCCCCAGCATTTT	CASSPLDRGLNQPQHF
TRBJ2-1	NA	TRBV27	NA	TGTGCCAGCAGTTTATTACAGAGTAGCTCCTACAATGAGCAGTTCTTC	CASSLLQSSSYNEQFF
TRBJ2-1	TRBD1	TRBV4-1	NA	TGCGCCAGCAGCGGTAATTGGGACAGCTTTAATGAGCAGTTCTTC	CASSGNWDSFNEQFF
TRBJ1-4	NA	TRBV14	NA	TGTGCCAGCAGCCATTCGGGTGCAACTAATGAAAAACTGTTTTTT	CASSHSGATNEKLFF
TRBJ2-7	NA	TRBV28	NA	TGTGCCAGCAGTTTCGACTCAAGGCTCTACGAGCAGTACTTC	CASSFDSRLYEQYF
TRBJ2-3	TRBD2	TRBV19	NA	TGTGCCAGTAGTTCCAAGACTAGCGGGAGGATTGATACGCAGTATTTT	CASSSKTSGRIDTQYF
TRBJ1-1	NA	TRBV5-6	NA	TGTGCCAGCAGCTTGGGGGGGGTGACTGAAGCTTTCTTT	CASSLGGVTEAFF
TRBJ2-2	TRBD2	TRBV5-6	NA	TGTGCCAGCAGCTTGGCGGCTAGCGGAGCAACCGGGGAGCTGTTTTTT	CASSLAASGATGELFF
TRBJ2-1	TRBD2	TRBV27	once	TGTGCCAGCAGTGGCGGGAGTCTCAACTACAATGAGCAGTTCTTC	CASSGGSLNYNEQFF
TRBJ2-7	TRBD1	TRBV27	NA	TGTGCCGGAATTCGGACAGGGGGTGCCTACGAGCAGTACTTC	CAGIRTGGAYEQYF